The present entry profiles one T cell receptor beta chain with its context. The CDR3 consists of 15 residues. Germline V gives CDR1 MNHEY, CDR2 SMNVEV (reference sequence). The ends lost 5 bases at V and 3 bases at J; junction bases unmatched: 7. The sample belongs to a study of blood T cell repertoires in COVID-19. Study background: From the United States, Italy and Spain came samples of acute and convalescent COVID-19. T cells, B-cell-depleted T cells, or PBMCs provided the cDNA or gDNA that served as material.

Authors' analysis steps: Estimation of nucleated cell counts was performed using reference gene primer amplification. Data came from immunoSEQ multiplex PCR; TCRdb stores just in-frame clones and leaves some out. V and J calls and clone size are copied from that table; D and trimming were computed from the DNA. The sample has under 200,000 clones; over 75% are singletons. The receptor was isolated from a man in his forties or fifties with active or convalescent COVID-19. The specimen sequenced was peripheral blood. The chain couples TRBV27 to TRBJ1-2, with 9 bases fitting TRBD1. The CDR3 coding sequence is TGTGCCAGCAGTCTCGGACAGGGGAGGTACTATGGCTACACCTTC. This gives the protein CASSLGQGRYYGYTF.